This T cell receptor beta chain was captured in a study of cytomegalovirus exposure and HLA in healthy donors. About the research overall: According to later analysis, the same platform produced the roughly 130 validation and over 600 first-cohort repertoires.

General study results and limits: Among TCR sequences, most were rare, though some public TCRs appeared in many donors. The authors listed about 170 TCR beta chains as cytomegalovirus-associated.

Measured with immunoSEQ multiplex PCR; TCRdb has only the in-frame clones, and not every one. Found here are a few hundred thousand clones, roughly 88% of them singletons; the top ten hold 0.7% to 0.85%. For this clone: Its antigen is as yet unknown.

Material: PBMCs. This TCR was sampled from a woman aged 18-29 years in good health and CMV-seronegative.

Here the CDR3 DNA reads TGTGCCAGCATTCGGAGAGGGGGTAACACCGGGGAGCTGTTTTTT. It yields the protein CASIRRGGNTGELFF. The chain employs TRBV28 and TRBJ2-2; the D gene is possibly TRBD1 (6 bases). The ends were cut back, 7 bases at V and 2 bases at J, with 14 bases in the middle. The CDR3 length is 15 residues. CDR1 and CDR2 from the germline V gene are MDHEN and SYDVKM.